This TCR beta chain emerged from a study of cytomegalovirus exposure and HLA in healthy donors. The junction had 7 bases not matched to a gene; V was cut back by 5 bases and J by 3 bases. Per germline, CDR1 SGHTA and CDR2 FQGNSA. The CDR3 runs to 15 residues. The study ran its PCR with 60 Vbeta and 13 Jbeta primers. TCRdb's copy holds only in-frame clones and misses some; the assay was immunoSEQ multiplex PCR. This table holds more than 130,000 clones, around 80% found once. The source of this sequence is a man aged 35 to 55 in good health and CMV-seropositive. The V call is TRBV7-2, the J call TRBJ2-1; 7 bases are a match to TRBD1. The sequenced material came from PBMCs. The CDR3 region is CASSTGQVNYNEQFF. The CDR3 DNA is TGTGCCAGCAGCACCGGACAGGTGAACTACAATGAGCAGTTCTTC.